The source of this TCR beta chain is a study of blood T cell repertoires in COVID-19. While infection was still active, Seattle patients were enrolled and then followed longitudinally. V shed 4 bases and J shed 4 bases, with 13 bases lying between them. The CDR3 length is 14 residues. Germline-derived CDR1 and CDR2 are MGHDK and SYGVNS. The repertoire was sequenced with immunoSEQ multiplex PCR; TCRdb's copy has only in-frame clones and lacks some. The table records over 100,000 clones, roughly 90% of them present only once. The origin of this receptor is a woman in her fifties or sixties with COVID-19, enrolled during active disease. The source material was peripheral blood. This chain connects TRBV25-1 to TRBJ1-1; D remains unclear. This CDR3 reads CASSVAGRSTEAFF. The CDR3 DNA reads as TGTGCCAGCAGTGTCGCGGGGAGGAGCACTGAAGCTTTCTTT. Full variable domain (outside the CDR3, taken from reference TRBV25-1 and TRBJ1-1): EADIYQTPRYLVIGTGKKITLECSQTMGHDKMYWYQQDPGMELHLIHYSYGVNSTEKGDLSSESTVSRIRTEHFPLTLESARPSHTSQYLCASSVAGRSTEAFFGQGTRLTVV.